This T cell receptor (beta chain) appears in the sequencing data of a study of cytomegalovirus exposure and HLA in healthy donors. The primer mix had 60 Vbeta and 13 Jbeta primers. TCRdb's copy holds only in-frame clones and misses some; the assay was immunoSEQ multiplex PCR. This table holds 180,000 or so clones, 77% found once. Study-level results: Cytomegalovirus-associated TCR beta chains were listed, numbering 150 to 200. A later analysis appeared to link common viral pathogens to several of the most significant clusters. The authors later linked a missense DCLRE1C variant to TCR beta V- and J-gene trimming. Association with HLA alleles at 0.05 false discovery rate was found for 16,951 TCR beta sequences in a later analysis.

The V segment lost 4 bases and the J segment 2 bases; nucleotides outside the gene matches: 10. The CDR3 loop spans 16 amino acids. Details on this clone: Its antigen is unknown.

This chain joins TRBV5-3 and TRBJ2-7, with TRBD2 identical over 9 bases. TRBV5-3 is an open reading frame, and its role is uncertain. The TCR was taken from a woman aged 55-70 years in good health and CMV-seropositive. Sequenced sample: PBMCs. The CDR3 bases are TGTGCCAGAAGCCTGAGCAGGCTAGCGGGACCCTACGAGCAGTACTTC. Translated, it gives CARSLSRLAGPYEQYF.